Shown below are 20 T cell receptor beta chains from a single sample sequenced in a study of breast tumors, draining lymph nodes, adjacent tissues. TCRdb reanalysed the multiplex PCR reads using MiXCR and keeps one entry per CDR3 protein. Found here are approximately 130,000 distinct CDR3 sequences, approximately 20% of them singletons; the top ten hold about 2.4%. Samples came from axillary lymph nodes draining the breast cancer. Sequenced: axillary lymph node tissue. The receptors originated from a female donor with breast cancer. Some clones in this sample may be carry-over from other donors' samples.

This clonotype was picked up one time. Given a much more abundant clone one base away, this may be a read error. The chain is built from TRBV7-8 and TRBJ2-2; TRBD2 might be the D (6 bases). CDR1 and CDR2 from the germline V gene are SGHVS and FQNEAQ. The V end lost 1 base, the J end lost 4 bases, and 10 bases lay between the germline ends. The CDR3 loop spans 15 amino acids. CDR3 bases: TGTGCCAGCAGCTTAGGGCTGGGGGGCACCGGGGAGCTGTTTTTT. This encodes CASSLGLGGTGELFF. Combining the CDR3 with reference TRBV7-8 and TRBJ2-2 gives the whole variable domain GAGVSQSPRYKVAKRGQDVALRCDPISGHVSLFWYQQALGQGPEFLTYFQNEAQLDKSGLPSDRFFAERPEGSVSTLKIQRTQQEDSAVYLCASSLGLGGTGELFFGEGSRLTVL.

This clonotype has just one count. A much more abundant neighbour one base away suggests this may be a read error. The gene calls are TRBV19 and TRBJ2-5, with a possible D match to TRBD1 (6 bases). This CDR3 has 14 residues. Germline V CDR1 and CDR2: LNHDA, SQIVND (reference sequence). The CDR3 sequence is CASSGPGHQEAQYF. DNA of the CDR3: TGTGCCAGTAGTGGCCCGGGACACCAAGAGGCCCAGTACTTC.

The table lists this clonotype with a few counts. V gene TRBV5-5 combines with J gene TRBJ2-5; the D is unclear. Germline V gene lookup returns CDR1 SGHKS and CDR2 YYEKEE (reference sequence). The CDR3 runs 15 residues. Trimming stripped 1 base from V and 2 bases from J, with 12 bases between. CDR3 sequence reads: CASSLIHTVQETQYF. The CDR3 DNA is TGTGCCAGCAGCTTGATCCACACCGTACAAGAGACCCAGTACTTC.

This clonotype appeared once. A single base separates this from a much larger clone, so it may be a read error. The CDR3: CASSPGGAYNEQLF. CDR3 DNA: TGTGCCAGCAGCCCGGGGGGGGCCTACAATGAGCAGCTCTTC. The V and J genes are TRBV9 and TRBJ2-1, with 8 nucleotides matching TRBD2. The V gene's germline CDR1 is SGDLS and CDR2 YYNGEE. The CDR3 has 14 residues.

This sequence joins TRBV11-3 and TRBJ2-1; the match to TRBD2 covers 8 bases. With V trimmed by 5 bases and J by 3 bases, 6 bases remained unmatched. Germline values: CDR1 SGHNT, CDR2 YENEEA. CDR3 length: 15 amino acids. The CDR3 region has the DNA TGTGCCAGCAGCCGCAAGCGGGAGAGCTACAATGAGCAGTTCTTC. It translates to CASSRKRESYNEQFF.

This clonotype was seen a handful of times. A much larger clone lies one base from this, so it may be a read error. This chain uses TRBV5-1 with TRBJ2-7; the D gene is possibly TRBD2 (5 bases). CDR1 and CDR2 from the germline V gene are SGHRS and YFSETQ. The CDR3 extends over 16 amino acids. Here the CDR3 reads CASSLAPGLGTYGQYF. The CDR3 DNA follows: TGCGCCAGCAGCTTGGCGCCCGGACTGGGTACCTACGGGCAGTACTTC. Filled out from reference TRBV5-1 and TRBJ2-7, the complete variable domain reads KAGVTQTPRYLIKTRGQQVTLSCSPISGHRSVSWYQQTPGQGLQFLFEYFSETQRNKGNFPGRFSGRQFSNSRSEMNVSTLELGDSALYLCASSLAPGLGTYGQYFGPGTRLTVT.

Remarks on this clonotype: A read error is possible here, since a much larger clone lies one base away. The chain couples TRBV29-1 to TRBJ2-3; D unresolved. CDR3 length: 14 amino acids. Per germline, CDR1 SQVTM and CDR2 ANQGSEA. V was pared by 0 bases and J by 2 bases, with 9 bases between. CDR3 sequence: CSVEDQTATDTQYF. CDR3 nucleotide sequence: TGCAGCGTTGAAGATCAGACCGCCACAGATACGCAGTATTTT.

This clonotype was counted between two and nine times. The chain joins TRBV18 to TRBJ2-5; 14 positions agree with TRBD2. Per the germline V gene, CDR1 is KGHSH and CDR2 is LQKENI. With 3 bases clipped from V and 1 base from J, the junction kept 4 bases outside the gene matches. The CDR3 spans 17 residues. The CDR3 coding sequence is TGTGCCAGCTCACCGGGACTAGCGGGAGATTCCCAAGAGACCCAGTACTTC. It codes for CASSPGLAGDSQETQYF.

This clonotype was counted many times. This chain joins TRBV7-9 and TRBJ2-1; D unclear. Trimming removed 0 bases from V and 2 bases from J, with 11 bases in between. The CDR3 is 16 residues long. The germline gives CDR1 SEHNR, CDR2 FQNEAQ (reference sequence). CDR3 in DNA: TGTGCCAGCAGCTTAGCGTGGGTCCGGGCCTACAATGAGCAGTTCTTC. Protein: CASSLAWVRAYNEQFF. The full variable domain, rest sourced from reference TRBV7-9 and TRBJ2-1, is DTGVSQNPRHKITKRGQNVTFRCDPISEHNRLYWYRQTLGQGPEFLTYFQNEAQLEKSRLLSDRFSAERPKGSFSTLEIQRTEQGDSAMYLCASSLAWVRAYNEQFFGPGTRLTVL.

In regard to this clonotype: A much larger clone differs by one base, so this may be a read error. The CDR3 DNA sequence: TGTGCCAGCAGCCCGATCGGGACCGACAATGAGCAGTCCTTC. Amino acid sequence: CASSPIGTDNEQSF. The chain uses TRBV6-2 or TRBV6-3 and TRBJ2-1, with D perhaps being TRBD1 or TRBD2 (5 bases each). The CDR3 covers 14 residues. Germline V gene sequence: CDR1 MNHEY, CDR2 SVGEGT.

The chain employs TRBV2 and TRBJ1-3; TRBD1 agrees at 9 bases. V shed 6 bases, J shed 1 base, and the junction held 4 bases outside the gene matches. The CDR3 length is 15 residues. Germline V gene sequence: CDR1 SNHLY, CDR2 FYNNEI. CDR3 sequence: CASRSTGGSGNTIYF. The CDR3, as DNA: TGTGCCAGCAGATCGACAGGGGGGTCTGGAAACACCATATATTTT.

This clonotype was detected ten times or more. V gene TRBV9 combines with J gene TRBJ2-7; 10 bases fit TRBD2. Losses at the gene ends were 0 bases for V and 0 bases for J; bases not matched to a gene: 0. Germline CDR1 is SGDLS and CDR2 is YYNGEE. The length of the CDR3 is 15 residues. CDR3 amino acids: CASSVGTSGSYEQYF. The CDR3 DNA sequence: TGTGCCAGCAGCGTAGGGACTAGCGGCTCCTACGAGCAGTACTTC.

The table lists this clonotype with a count of one. The genes are TRBV4-1 and TRBJ2-7, with D possibly being TRBD2 (6 bases). The V gene lost 0 bases and the J gene lost 7 bases, with 13 bases spanning the gap. CDR3 size: 14 residues. Per the germline V gene, CDR1 is MGHRA and CDR2 is YSYEKL. As DNA, the CDR3 is TGCGCCAGCAGCCAAGAGGGATATGGGGGGGAGCAGTACTTC. Amino acids: CASSQEGYGGEQYF.

In this sample, this clonotype turned up a few times. The rearrangement joins TRBV28 to TRBJ2-7; 7 nucleotides match TRBD1. The V gene end was trimmed by 5 bases and the J gene end by 2 bases; junction bases not matched to a gene: 9. The CDR3 runs to 15 residues. Germline loops: CDR1 MDHEN, CDR2 SYDVKM. DNA for the CDR3: TGTGCCAGCAGTGTAAACCGGGACAGAACCTACGAGCAGTACTTC. Translating it yields CASSVNRDRTYEQYF.

In the case of this clonotype: A much larger clonotype is one base distant, so this may be a read error. Without the conserved terminal phenylalanine or tryptophan, this CDR3 likely stems from a read error. This chain connects TRBV6-1 to TRBJ1-2; 12 bases are shared with TRBD1. The CDR3 runs 14 residues. The V segment lost 4 bases and the J segment 5 bases; nucleotides outside the gene matches: 2. The V gene's germline CDR1 is MNHNS and CDR2 SASEGT. The DNA of the CDR3 is TGTGCCAGCAGTGGGGGACAGGGGGCGTATGGCTACACCCTC. It specifies CASSGGQGAYGYTL.

V usage is TRBV19 and J usage is TRBJ1-5; D is uncertain. Germline loops: CDR1 LNHDA, CDR2 SQIVND (reference sequence). The CDR3 totals 15 residues. V was clipped by 5 bases and J by 1 base, with 12 bases between them. The CDR3 sequence: CASSSEGISNQPQHF. The CDR3 DNA sequence: TGTGCCAGTAGTTCTGAAGGGATAAGCAATCAGCCCCAGCATTTT.

This clonotype was seen repeatedly, ten times or more. The chain couples TRBV6-6 to TRBJ2-1, with 13 bases identical to TRBD2. Per germline, CDR1 MNHNY and CDR2 SVGAGI (reference sequence). V lost 7 bases and J lost 5; bases outside the gene matches: 2. This CDR3 region has 14 residues. The CDR3: CASTTSGRDNEQFF. In DNA, the CDR3 is TGTGCCAGCACCACTAGCGGGAGGGACAATGAGCAGTTCTTC.

As for this clonotype: A read error may be the cause here, since a much bigger clone is one base away. The chain has TRBV5-1 and TRBJ2-2, with 7 bases lining up with TRBD2. The CDR3 is made up of 14 amino acids. V was pared by 4 bases and J by 7 bases, with 7 bases of the junction left unmatched. Germline V gene data show CDR1 as SGHRS and CDR2 as YFSETQ. The CDR3 is CASSPGLVSGELFF. CDR3 in DNA: TGCGCCAGCAGCCCCGGACTAGTCAGCGGGGAGCTGTTTTTT.

There are many counts of this clonotype. V usage is TRBV20-1 and J usage is TRBJ2-7, with D possibly being TRBD1 or TRBD2 (6 bases each). The V end lost 5 bases, the J end lost 5 bases, and 19 bases lay between the germline ends. Germline V gives CDR1 DFQATT, CDR2 SNEGSKA (reference sequence). CDR3 length: 14 amino acids. CDR3 loop: CSAQQDVRGHEQYF. The CDR3 bases are TGCAGTGCTCAGCAGGACGTCCGGGGGCACGAGCAGTACTTC.

The sample holds many counts of this clonotype. V and J are TRBV4-3 and TRBJ1-4; 7 positions match TRBD1. This CDR3 spans 15 amino acids. Germline V gives CDR1 LGHNA, CDR2 YSLEER. Trimming at V came to 2 bases and at J to 10 bases, leaving 10 bases not matched to a gene. The CDR3 nucleotides read TGCGCCAGCAGCCAAACCTCCTCAGGGGGGACAAAACTGTTTTTT. As protein: CASSQTSSGGTKLFF.